Following are 14 T cell receptor beta chains from one sample sequenced in a study of identical twins. One entry per CDR3 protein, called by TCRdb with MiXCR from the 5' RACE reads. The sample holds some 200,000 distinct CDR3 sequences, around 6.8% seen once. These same records also appear under a second study, on yellow fever vaccine responses in identical twins.

The sample was memory (CD45RO+) T cells sorted from blood. These receptors were obtained from a woman between 18 and 29 years old in good health.

This clonotype was seen only a few times. Sequence at one end of the junction differs from germline and may be a read error. The rearrangement uses TRBV5-5 and TRBJ2-1; weak D call: TRBD1 (5 bases). Germline V gives CDR1 SGHKS, CDR2 YYEKEE (reference sequence). The CDR3 is 13 amino acids. The CDR3 bases are TGTGCCATCAGCTTGGGGCTAACCAATGAGCAGTTCTTC. Amino acid sequence: CAISLGLTNEQFF.

This chain joins TRBV15 and TRBJ2-7; 8 nucleotides agree with TRBD1. Per the germline V gene, CDR1 is LNHNV and CDR2 is YYDKDF (reference sequence). The CDR3 has 13 amino acids. Trimming cost V 3 bases and J 6 bases; bases outside gene matches: 4. CDR3 bases: TGTGCCACCAGCAGCTTTACAGGGGGCGAGCAGTACTTC. The encoded protein is CATSSFTGGEQYF.

At least ten counts were recorded for this clonotype. One junction end does not reproduce the germline sequence, and a read error may be involved. The chain couples TRBV3-1 to TRBJ2-6; 7 bases fit TRBD1. Germline CDR1 is LGHDT and CDR2 is YNNKEL (reference sequence). This CDR3 has 15 amino acids. The chain's CDR3 is CASSQGGGGANVLTF. The CDR3 nucleotides read TGTGCCAGCAGTCAAGGGGGCGGCGGGGCCAACGTCCTGACTTTC.

The chain joins TRBV27 to TRBJ1-6; no clear D gene. Looked up from germline, CDR1 is MNHEY and CDR2 is SMNVEV (reference sequence). The CDR3 is 14 residues long. Trimming left V 2 bases short and J 4 bases short, with 6 bases between. The chain's CDR3 is CASSLGEYNSPLHF. The CDR3 coding sequence is TGTGCCAGCAGTTTAGGAGAGTATAATTCACCCCTCCACTTT.

This clonotype was detected many times. The chain combines TRBV6-1 with TRBJ2-1; D gene ambiguous. The CDR3 loop spans 16 amino acids. Per the germline V gene, CDR1 is MNHNS and CDR2 is SASEGT. V dropped 5 bases and J dropped 0 bases, with 14 bases sitting between them. CDR3 in amino acids: CASSQFGLSSYNEQFF. CDR3 in DNA: TGTGCCAGCAGTCAGTTCGGTCTCAGCTCCTACAATGAGCAGTTCTTC.

This clonotype was found many times. The J gene is TRBJ2-7, the V gene TRBV4-3; the D call may be TRBD1 or TRBD2 (5 bases each). Trimming pared 5 bases from V and 5 bases from J, leaving 19 bases between. This CDR3 comprises 15 residues. The germline V gene has CDR1 LGHNA and CDR2 YSLEER. Here the CDR3 reads CASSVRGWGSDEQYF. CDR3 coding DNA: TGCGCCAGCAGCGTCCGGGGCTGGGGGTCTGACGAGCAGTACTTC.

Many counts were recorded for this clonotype. V usage is TRBV3-1 and J usage is TRBJ2-1, with D maybe TRBD2 (6 bases). The CDR3 has 15 amino acids. From germline, CDR1 is LGHDT and CDR2 YNNKEL (reference sequence). The V end lost 3 bases, the J end lost 2 bases, and 11 bases lay between the germline ends. The CDR3 spells CASSHGDSPYNEQFF. As DNA, the CDR3 is TGTGCCAGCAGCCATGGGGACTCACCCTACAATGAGCAGTTCTTC.

This chain uses TRBV28 with TRBJ2-5; the D gene is possibly TRBD1 (5 bases). Trimming took 10 bases from V and 2 from J, leaving 14 bases between them. The CDR3 consists of 13 residues. The germline CDR1 and CDR2 sequences are MDHEN and SYDVKM. CDR3 nucleotides: TGTGCCACCCAGGGATCGCCACAAGAGACCCAGTACTTC. Amino acids: CATQGSPQETQYF. Complete variable domain (other parts from reference TRBV28 and TRBJ2-5): DVKVTQSSRYLVKRTGEKVFLECVQDMDHENMFWYRQDPGLGLRLIYFSYDVKMKEKGDIPEGYSVSREKKERFSLILESASTNQTSMYLCATQGSPQETQYFGPGTRLLVL.

This clonotype occurred many times. This chain uses TRBV21-1 with TRBJ2-4; the table's D call, TRBD2, was not checked against the DNA. TRBV21-1 is noted as a pseudogene. CDR3 length equals 21 residues. CDR3: CASSKAGSPGDGGAPKNIQYF. As DNA, the CDR3 is TGTGCCAGCAGCAAAGCGGGATCCCCCGGCGATGGAGGGGCTCCCAAAAACATTCAGTACTTC.

This sequence joins TRBV20-1 and TRBJ2-1; 12 bases line up with TRBD2. Germline CDR1 reads DFQATT; CDR2 reads SNEGSKA (reference sequence). The CDR3 loop spans 16 amino acids. Trimming cost V 3 bases and J 8 bases; bases outside gene matches: 11. CDR3 region: CSARWTPSGGADEQFF. The CDR3 region has the DNA TGCAGTGCTAGGTGGACTCCTAGCGGGGGGGCAGATGAGCAGTTCTTC.

This rearrangement joins TRBV16 to TRBJ1-5; D is undetermined. V lost 3 bases and J lost 2, with 11 bases in between. Per germline, CDR1 KGHSY and CDR2 FQNENV. The CDR3 runs to 15 residues. CDR3 residues: CASSQTRSGNQPQHF. The CDR3 nucleotides are TGTGCCAGCAGCCAGACCCGCAGCGGCAATCAGCCCCAGCATTTT.

The gene calls are TRBV20-1 and TRBJ2-3; D possibly matches TRBD1 or TRBD2 (5 bases each). The CDR3 spans 16 residues. From germline, CDR1 is DFQATT and CDR2 SNEGSKA (reference sequence). The ends were cut back, 1 base at V and 0 bases at J, with 14 bases in the middle. Here the CDR3 reads CSARVPTGPSTDTQYF. The CDR3 DNA reads TGCAGTGCTAGAGTTCCGACGGGGCCCAGCACAGATACGCAGTATTTT.

This clonotype has ten or more counts. The V and J genes are TRBV7-2 and TRBJ2-1; perhaps TRBD1 as D (6 bases). V was shortened by 3 bases and J by 10 bases, with 7 bases between the two germline ends. Per germline, CDR1 SGHTA and CDR2 FQGNSA. This CDR3 comprises 11 residues. This chain's CDR3 is CASSLRGEQFF. CDR3 in DNA: TGTGCCAGCAGCTTGAGGGGGGAGCAGTTCTTC.

This clonotype appeared a few times. A read error may account for a junction end that differs from germline. This chain links TRBV6-2 or TRBV6-3 with TRBJ2-3; 11 nucleotides line up with TRBD2. The germline V gene encodes CDR1 MNHEY and CDR2 SVGEGT. The CDR3 consists of 16 residues. Here the CDR3 reads CASKTGLADGTDTRYF. DNA of the CDR3: TGTGCCAGCAAGACGGGACTAGCGGACGGCACAGATACGCGGTATTTT.